The entry below gives a single TCR beta chain sequence along with its context. The antigen is undetermined. Germline CDR1 reads SGHDT; CDR2 reads YYEEEE. The CDR3 contains 12 residues. V was clipped by 2 bases and J by 6 bases, with 9 bases between them. These data come from a study of cytomegalovirus exposure and HLA in healthy donors. Overall study context: An early data release held 80 million or so unique TCRs from HLA-typed donors. Out of about 410 genotyped donors, around 80% belonged to the Caucasian-associated ancestry cluster.

With 60 Vbeta and 13 Jbeta primers, the PCR was carried out. TCRdb's table, derived via immunoSEQ multiplex PCR, lists solely in-frame clones and lacks some. The sample has 160,000 or so clones; approximately 80% are singletons. Study conclusions and caveats: Analyzed later, association rates of TCRs varied across HLA loci, with DRB1 most and HLA-C fewest. What a later analysis reportedly showed was that an Asian-associated ancestry cluster had fewer N-insertions than the approximately 670-donor mean.

The chain has TRBV5-6 and TRBJ2-7; D might be TRBD2 (5 bases). The TCR sequence derives from a man aged 25-45 years in good health and CMV-seronegative. Sequenced material: PBMCs. The DNA for the CDR3 is TGTGCCAGCAGCTTAATTGGAGGCGAGCAGTACTTC. Translating it yields CASSLIGGEQYF.